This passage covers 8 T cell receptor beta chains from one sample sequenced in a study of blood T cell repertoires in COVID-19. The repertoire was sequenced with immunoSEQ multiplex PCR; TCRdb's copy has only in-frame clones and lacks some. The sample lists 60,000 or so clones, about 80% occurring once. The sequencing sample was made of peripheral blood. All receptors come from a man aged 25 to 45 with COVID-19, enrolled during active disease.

The CDR3 nucleotides are TGTGCCAGCAGTTACGCCAGGGGGCTTTGGGAAAAACTGTTTTTT. This sequence encodes CASSYARGLWEKLFF. The rearrangement uses TRBV28 and TRBJ1-4, with 8 positions matching TRBD1. CDR3 length equals 15 residues. Germline values: CDR1 MDHEN, CDR2 SYDVKM. After removal of 4 bases from V and 8 bases from J, the junction contained 9 bases not matched to a gene.

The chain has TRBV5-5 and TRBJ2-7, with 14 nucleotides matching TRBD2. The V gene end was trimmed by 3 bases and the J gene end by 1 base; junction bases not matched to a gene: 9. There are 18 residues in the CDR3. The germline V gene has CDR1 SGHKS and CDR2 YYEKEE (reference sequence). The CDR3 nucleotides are TGTGCCAGCAGCTGGGGACTAGCGGGAGCGCGATGGTCCTACGAGCAGTACTTC. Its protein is CASSWGLAGARWSYEQYF.

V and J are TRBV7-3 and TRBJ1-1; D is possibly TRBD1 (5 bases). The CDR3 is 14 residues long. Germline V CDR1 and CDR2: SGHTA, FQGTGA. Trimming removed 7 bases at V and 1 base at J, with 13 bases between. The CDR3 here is CASKLGASNTEAFF. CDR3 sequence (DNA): TGTGCCAGCAAGTTAGGGGCCTCGAACACTGAAGCTTTCTTT.

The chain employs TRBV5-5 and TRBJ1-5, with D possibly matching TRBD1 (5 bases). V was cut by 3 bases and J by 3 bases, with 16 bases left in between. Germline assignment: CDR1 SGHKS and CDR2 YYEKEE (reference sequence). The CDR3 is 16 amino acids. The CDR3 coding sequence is TGTGCCAGCAGCTCCAAAAGCGGGGGTAACAATCAGCCCCAGCATTTT. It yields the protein CASSSKSGGNNQPQHF.

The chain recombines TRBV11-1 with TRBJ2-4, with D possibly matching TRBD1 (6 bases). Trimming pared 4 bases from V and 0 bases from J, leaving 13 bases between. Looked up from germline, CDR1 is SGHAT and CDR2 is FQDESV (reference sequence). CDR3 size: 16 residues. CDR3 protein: CASSSWTDLAKNIQYF. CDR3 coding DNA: TGTGCCAGCAGCTCTTGGACAGACCTAGCCAAAAACATTCAGTACTTC.

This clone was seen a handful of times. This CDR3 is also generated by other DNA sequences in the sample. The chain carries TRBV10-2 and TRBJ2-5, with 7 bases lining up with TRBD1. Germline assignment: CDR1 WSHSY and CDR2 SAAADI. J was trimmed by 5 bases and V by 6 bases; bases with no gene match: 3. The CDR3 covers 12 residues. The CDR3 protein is CASSYRGETQYF. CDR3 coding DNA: TGCGCCAGCAGCTACAGGGGCGAGACCCAGTACTTC.

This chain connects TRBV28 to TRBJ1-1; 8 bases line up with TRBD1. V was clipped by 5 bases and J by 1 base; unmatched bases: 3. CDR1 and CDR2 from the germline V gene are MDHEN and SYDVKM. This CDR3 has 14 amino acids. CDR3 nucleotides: TGTGCCAGCAGTCCCGGACAGGGGAACACTGAAGCTTTCTTT. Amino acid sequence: CASSPGQGNTEAFF.

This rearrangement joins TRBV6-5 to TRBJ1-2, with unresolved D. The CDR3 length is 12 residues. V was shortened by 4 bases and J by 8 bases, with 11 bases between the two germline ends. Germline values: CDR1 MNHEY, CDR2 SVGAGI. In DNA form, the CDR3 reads TGTGCCAGCAGTTCTGTCGGCAGGGGCTACACCTTC. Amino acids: CASSSVGRGYTF.